This T cell receptor beta chain is from a study of blood T cell repertoires in COVID-19. Whole-study context: Sites across the United States, Italy and Spain contributed samples from acute and convalescent COVID-19.

The table lists this clone with a count of one. With V trimmed by 6 bases and J by 3 bases, 7 bases remained unmatched. This CDR3 is 15 amino acids long. Germline-derived CDR1 and CDR2 are MNHEY and SMNVEV (reference sequence). Using immunoSEQ multiplex PCR, the repertoire was profiled, and TCRdb retains in-frame clones only, with some absent. Of hundreds of thousands of clones in the sample, about 80% were seen once. V gene TRBV27 combines with J gene TRBJ2-7, with 11 bases lining up with TRBD1. The receptor comes from a human donor in a cohort sampled during active COVID-19. Sequenced material: peripheral blood. The CDR3 loop reads CASSPGTGGDYEQYF. As DNA, the CDR3 is TGTGCCAGCAGCCCCGGGACAGGGGGAGACTACGAGCAGTACTTC.